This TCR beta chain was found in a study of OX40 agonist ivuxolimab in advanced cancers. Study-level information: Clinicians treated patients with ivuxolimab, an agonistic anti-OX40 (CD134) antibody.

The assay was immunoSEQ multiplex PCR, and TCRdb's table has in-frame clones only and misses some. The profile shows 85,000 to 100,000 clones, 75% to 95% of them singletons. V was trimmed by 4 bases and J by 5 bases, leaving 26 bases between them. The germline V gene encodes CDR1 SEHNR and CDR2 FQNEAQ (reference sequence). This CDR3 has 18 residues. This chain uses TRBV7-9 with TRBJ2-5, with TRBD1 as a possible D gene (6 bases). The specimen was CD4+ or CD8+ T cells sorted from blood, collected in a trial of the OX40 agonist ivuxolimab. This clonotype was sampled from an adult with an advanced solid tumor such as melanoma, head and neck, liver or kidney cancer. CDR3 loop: CASSSQKWFQGSTETQYF. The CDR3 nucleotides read TGTGCCAGCAGCTCCCAAAAGTGGTTTCAGGGGTCCACGGAGACCCAGTACTTC. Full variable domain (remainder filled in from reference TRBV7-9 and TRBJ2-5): DTGVSQNPRHKITKRGQNVTFRCDPISEHNRLYWYRQTLGQGPEFLTYFQNEAQLEKSRLLSDRFSAERPKGSFSTLEIQRTEQGDSAMYLCASSSQKWFQGSTETQYFGPGTRLLVL.